This T cell receptor delta chain was sequenced in a study of gamma-delta chains in newborns, infants, children. About the study: Innate gammadelta T cells reportedly expand polyclonally right after birth, driven by microbial exposure, per the title.

The trim removed 2 bases at V and 0 bases at J, leaving 5 bases unmatched. This CDR3 comprises 18 residues. The V gene's germline CDR1 is GEAIGNYY and CDR2 EKD. This clone was seen only a few times. TCRdb reanalysed the reads via CATT. Here the sample spans about 2,300 delta-chain clones, about 1% being singletons. The sample consisted of blood. The chain has TRDV2 and TRDJ3, with 8 bases that match TRDD3. The receptor comes from a child who was a newborn, infant or young child, either healthy, febrile or measles-vaccinated (not recorded which). DNA for the CDR3: TGTGCCTGTGACATACTGGGGGTCCCCTCCTGGGACACCCGACAGATGTTTTTC. Amino acids: CACDILGVPSWDTRQMFF.